What follows describes a single T cell receptor beta chain. Those enrolled in Seattle joined during active infection and were followed longitudinally afterward. These data belong to a study of blood T cell repertoires in COVID-19. Study context: Sites across the United States, Italy and Spain contributed samples from acute and convalescent COVID-19. PBMCs, B-cell-depleted T cells, or T cells were the source of the cDNA or gDNA that made up the material.

Germline V lookup: CDR1 LNHDA, CDR2 SQIVND (reference sequence). The CDR3 loop spans 15 amino acids. The V and J ends lost 7 bases and 4 bases respectively, with 14 bases between them. In the authors' methods: How many nucleated cells were present was estimated from reference gene primer amplification. Generated by immunoSEQ multiplex PCR, the TCRdb table keeps only in-frame clones and is missing some. That table is the source of V, J and clone size, and D and trimming were worked out from the DNA. The sample shows 150,000 to 200,000 clones, 81% of them seen only once. The clonotype comes from a woman in her forties with COVID-19, enrolled during active disease. Sequences were obtained from peripheral blood. The genes are TRBV19 and TRBJ1-6; no clear D gene. Here the CDR3 DNA reads TGTGCCAGTACCCGGTTTGAGTCGTATAATTCACCCCTCCACTTT. It translates to CASTRFESYNSPLHF.